The 10 T cell receptor beta chains listed next were all sequenced from one sample in a study of blood T cell repertoires in COVID-19. Sequenced by immunoSEQ multiplex PCR; TCRdb stores in-frame clones only, minus some. The sample holds around 260,000 clones, over 75% seen once. The source material was peripheral blood. These receptors were collected from a human donor with COVID-19, enrolled during active disease. The donor label of this sample is uncertain.

This chain uses TRBV27 with TRBJ2-7, with 9 bases that match TRBD2. Per germline, CDR1 MNHEY and CDR2 SMNVEV (reference sequence). The CDR3 has 15 residues. After removal of 4 bases from V and 4 bases from J, the junction contained 8 bases not matched to a gene. CDR3 region: CASSSPGSGRYEQYF. The CDR3, as DNA: TGTGCCAGCAGTTCCCCGGGAAGCGGGAGGTACGAGCAGTACTTC.

The rearrangement links TRBV2 to TRBJ2-1; 9 bases map to TRBD2. Germline V gene lookup returns CDR1 SNHLY and CDR2 FYNNEI. The CDR3 is 14 residues long. V shed 8 bases, J shed 2 bases, and the junction held 4 bases outside the gene matches. The CDR3 is CASQREATYNEQFF. CDR3 coding DNA: TGTGCCAGCCAGCGGGAGGCTACCTACAATGAGCAGTTCTTC. Combining the CDR3 with reference TRBV2 and TRBJ2-1 gives the whole variable domain EPEVTQTPSHQVTQMGQEVILRCVPISNHLYFYWYRQILGQKVEFLVSFYNNEISEKSEIFDDQFSVERPDGSNFTLKIRSTKLEDSAMYFCASQREATYNEQFFGPGTRLTVL.

The gene calls are TRBV7-2 and TRBJ1-6; D is unclear. Germline CDR1 reads SGHTA; CDR2 reads FQGNSA. There are 14 residues in the CDR3. V shed 1 base and J shed 10 bases, with 11 bases lying between them. Written as DNA, the CDR3 is TGTGCCAGCAGCTTAGATGTCGGCGGGTCACCCCTCCACTTT. Its translation is CASSLDVGGSPLHF.

The chain has TRBV9 and TRBJ2-5; 8 bases match TRBD2. V lost 3 bases and J lost 7; bases outside the gene matches: 5. The CDR3 is 13 residues long. Germline CDR1 reads SGDLS; CDR2 reads YYNGEE. CDR3 DNA: TGTGCCAGCAGCGAGGGACTAGAGGGGACCCAGTACTTC. It translates to CASSEGLEGTQYF.

This chain connects TRBV10-3 to TRBJ2-7; D remains ambiguous. The CDR3 runs 10 residues. The ends were cut back, 2 bases at V and 6 bases at J, with 2 bases in the middle. The germline V gene has CDR1 ENHRY and CDR2 SYGVKD. The CDR3 region has the DNA TGTGCCATCAGTGAGCGCGAGCAGTACTTC. Amino acids: CAISEREQYF.

The chain employs TRBV29-1 and TRBJ2-5, with D uncertain. V was shortened by 4 bases and J by 0 bases, with 6 bases between the two germline ends. The CDR3 has 12 residues. Germline V gene data show CDR1 as SQVTM and CDR2 as ANQGSEA. In nucleotides, the CDR3 is TGCAGCGTTGTACAGTACCAAGAGACCCAGTACTTC. As protein: CSVVQYQETQYF. The variable domain in full, with the rest retrieved from reference TRBV29-1 and TRBJ2-5, is SAVISQKPSRDICQRGTSLTIQCQVDSQVTMMFWYRQQPGQSLTLIATANQGSEATYESGFVIDKFPISRPNLTFSTLTVSNMSPEDSSIYLCSVVQYQETQYFGPGTRLLVL.

The V and J genes are TRBV6-1 and TRBJ1-2; possible D gene TRBD1, 5 bases. Germline CDR1 MNHNS, CDR2 SASEGT. The CDR3 sequence is 12 residues long. Trimming removed 5 bases at V and 7 bases at J, with 11 bases between. CDR3: CASSTPQGGYTF. Here the CDR3 DNA reads TGTGCCAGCAGTACTCCCCAGGGTGGCTACACCTTC.

CDR3 sequence: CASGTGVNQPQHF. The CDR3 coding sequence is TGTGCCAGCGGGACGGGAGTCAATCAGCCCCAGCATTTT. The J gene is TRBJ1-5, the V gene TRBV12-3 or TRBV12-4, with a tentative D call TRBD1 (5 bases). V was shortened by 8 bases and J by 3 bases, with 11 bases between the two germline ends. The CDR3 has 13 amino acids.

J is TRBJ1-5 and V is TRBV3-1 (or the pseudogene TRBV3-2), with D hard to call. V dropped 1 base and J dropped 9 bases, with 10 bases sitting between them. The germline V gene encodes CDR1 LGHDT and CDR2 YNNKEL (reference sequence). This CDR3 is 13 amino acids long. In DNA form, the CDR3 reads TGTGCCAGCAGCCAAGGCCTTCGGGGGCCCCAGCATTTT. It is translated as CASSQGLRGPQHF.

This rearrangement joins TRBV2 to TRBJ1-2; D possibly corresponds to TRBD1 (5 bases). This CDR3 has 16 amino acids. V lost 2 bases and J lost 2, with 15 bases in between. In germline, CDR1 is SNHLY, CDR2 FYNNEI. CDR3 amino acids: CASSEQGGRTNYGYTF. In nucleotides, the CDR3 is TGTGCCAGCAGTGAACAGGGAGGGAGAACCAACTATGGCTACACCTTC.